What follows describes a single TCR beta chain. Per the original methods: Estimated nucleated cell counts came from reference gene primer amplification. Repertoires were generated with immunoSEQ multiplex PCR, while TCRdb's copy carries only in-frame clones and drops some. That table gives V, J and clone size, and the DNA gave D and trimming. Of more than 300,000 clones in the sample, more than 70% were seen once. Participant-given clinical history determined each cohort assignment. This record belongs to a study of blood T cell repertoires in COVID-19. Study at large: Cohort 3 recovered donors had two negative PCRs, clearance, or symptom resolution.

Germline assignment: CDR1 MDHEN and CDR2 SYDVKM. V was clipped by 3 bases and J by 1 base, with 7 bases between them. The CDR3 runs 14 residues. This clonotype was obtained from a man aged 40-49 years in a cohort exposed to, infected with or recovered from COVID-19 (not recorded which). The sample consisted of PBMCs or T cells enriched from blood (not recorded which). The V call is TRBV28, the J call TRBJ1-3; no definite D call. The CDR3 here is CASSFSGSGNTIYF. Written as DNA, the CDR3 is TGTGCCAGCAGTTTTTCAGGATCTGGAAACACCATATATTTT.